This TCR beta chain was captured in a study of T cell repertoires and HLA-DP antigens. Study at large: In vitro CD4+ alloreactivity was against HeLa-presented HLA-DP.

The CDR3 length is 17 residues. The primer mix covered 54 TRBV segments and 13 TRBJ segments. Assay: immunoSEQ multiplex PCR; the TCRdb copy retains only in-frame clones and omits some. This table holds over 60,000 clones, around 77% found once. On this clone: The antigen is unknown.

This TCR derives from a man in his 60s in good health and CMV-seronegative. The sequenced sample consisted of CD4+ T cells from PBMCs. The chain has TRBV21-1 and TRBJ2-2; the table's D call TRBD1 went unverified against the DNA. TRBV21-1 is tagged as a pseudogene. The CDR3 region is CASSKARSQGNTGELFF. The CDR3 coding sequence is TGTGCCAGCAGCAAAGCGCGATCACAGGGGAACACCGGGGAGCTGTTTTTT.